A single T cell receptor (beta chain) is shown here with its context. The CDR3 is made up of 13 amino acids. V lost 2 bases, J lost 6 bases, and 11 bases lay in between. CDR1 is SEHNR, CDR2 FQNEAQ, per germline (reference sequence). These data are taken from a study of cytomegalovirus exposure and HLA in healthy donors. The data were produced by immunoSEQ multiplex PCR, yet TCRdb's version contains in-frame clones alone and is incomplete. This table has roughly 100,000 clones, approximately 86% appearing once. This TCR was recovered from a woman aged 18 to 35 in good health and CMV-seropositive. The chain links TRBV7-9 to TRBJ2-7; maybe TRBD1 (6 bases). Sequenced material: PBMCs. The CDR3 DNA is TGTGCCAGCAGCTTAAAGGGGGTCGGCGAGCAGTACTTC. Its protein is CASSLKGVGEQYF.